Listed here are 13 T cell receptor beta chains from one sample, sequenced in a study of blood T cell repertoires in COVID-19. Only in-frame clones appear in the TCRdb table, and some are missing; sequencing was by immunoSEQ multiplex PCR. The sample lists 250,000 to 300,000 clones; roughly 85% were seen once. Sequenced input: peripheral blood. The receptors were sampled from a woman between 65 and 79 years old with acute or convalescent COVID-19.

The rearrangement uses TRBV5-1 and TRBJ1-1; 12 bases line up with TRBD1. Losses at the gene ends were 4 bases for V and 5 bases for J; bases not matched to a gene: 12. CDR3 size: 17 residues. CDR1 is SGHRS, CDR2 YFSETQ, per germline. This chain's CDR3 is CASSGIRDRGPQTEAFF. The CDR3 coding sequence is TGCGCCAGCAGCGGAATCCGGGACAGGGGGCCCCAGACTGAAGCTTTCTTT.

A note on this clone: An end of the junction does not agree with germline; a read error may underlie this. The chain joins TRBV5-1 to TRBJ2-6, with 9 nucleotides matching TRBD1. CDR3 size: 17 residues. CDR1 is SGHRS, CDR2 YFSETQ, per germline. This chain's CDR3 is CASGLTGGYSGANVLTF. The CDR3 DNA is TGCGCCAGCGGCTTGACAGGGGGTTACTCTGGGGCCAACGTCCTGACTTTC.

This clone was seen a single time. CDR3 coding DNA: TGTGCCAGCAGCCGGGTGGGCAGGGGGCGCGTTTTGTACACTGAAGCTTTCTTT. As protein: CASSRVGRGRVLYTEAFF. The V call is TRBV5-4, the J call TRBJ1-1; 8 bases map to TRBD1. Germline-derived CDR1 and CDR2 are SGHNT and YYREEE (reference sequence). V lost 4 bases, J lost 3 bases, and 17 bases stayed unmatched. This CDR3 spans 18 amino acids.

With respect to this clone: This sample also contains other DNA sequences that code for the same CDR3. The rearrangement uses TRBV27 and TRBJ1-5, with D possibly TRBD1 on 5 matching bases. Germline CDR1 and CDR2: MNHEY and SMNVEV (reference sequence). The CDR3 loop spans 14 amino acids. The germline V and J ends were trimmed by 0 bases and 5 bases, with 8 bases remaining between them. CDR3 region: CASSLSGGYQPQHF. The DNA for the CDR3 is TGTGCCAGCAGTTTATCCGGGGGATATCAGCCCCAGCATTTT.

V and J are TRBV7-9 and TRBJ1-1; a weak D match, TRBD1 (5 bases). This CDR3 has 16 residues. CDR1 is SEHNR and CDR2 is FQNEAQ in the germline V gene (reference sequence). Trimming removed 1 base from V and 1 base from J, with 13 bases in between. CDR3 sequence: CASSLGANRWNTEAFF. As DNA, the CDR3 is TGTGCCAGCAGCTTAGGGGCGAACAGGTGGAACACTGAAGCTTTCTTT.

In the case of this clone: Germline and junction disagree at one end, which may indicate a read error. The chain has TRBV18 and TRBJ2-2, with 9 nucleotides matching TRBD1. Germline-derived CDR1 and CDR2 are KGHSH and LQKENI. This CDR3 region has 16 residues. The CDR3 DNA reads as TGTGCCAGCTCGCCACCGGGACAGGGTAACACCGGGGAGCTGTTTTTT. This sequence encodes CASSPPGQGNTGELFF. The whole variable domain, filled in from reference TRBV18 and TRBJ2-2, reads NAGVMQNPRHLVRRRGQEARLRCSPMKGHSHVYWYRQLPEEGLKFMVYLQKENIIDESGMPKERFSAEFPKEGPSILRIQQVVRGDSAAYFCASSPPGQGNTGELFFGEGSRLTVL.

The rearrangement joins TRBV30 to TRBJ1-2; D might be TRBD1 (6 bases). Trimming pared 0 bases from V and 8 bases from J, leaving 16 bases between. There are 14 residues in the CDR3. Looked up from germline, CDR1 is GTSNPN and CDR2 is SVGIG (reference sequence). The CDR3 nucleotides are TGTGCCTGGAGTGTTGGTAGGCAGGGGTCCGGCTACACCTTC. This codes for CAWSVGRQGSGYTF.

The V call is TRBV12-5, the J call TRBJ2-5; D gene uncertain. V was shortened by 2 bases and J by 4 bases, with 5 bases between the two germline ends. The germline V gene encodes CDR1 LGHNT and CDR2 FRNRAP. The CDR3 runs to 12 residues. In DNA, the CDR3 is TGTGCTAGTGGTTTGTCTCGAGAGACCCAGTACTTC. It is translated as CASGLSRETQYF.

The gene calls are TRBV5-1 and TRBJ2-3; D remains unclear. Trimming removed 0 bases at V and 2 bases at J, with 13 bases between. CDR1 SGHRS and CDR2 YFSETQ come from the germline V gene. The length of the CDR3 is 16 residues. The DNA of the CDR3 is TGCGCCAGCAGCTTGGATAGCCCGATCCCCACAGATACGCAGTATTTT. As protein: CASSLDSPIPTDTQYF.

This clone was seen once. The chain joins TRBV6-5 to TRBJ2-1; tentatively, D is TRBD1 (6 bases). Germline loops: CDR1 MNHEY, CDR2 SVGAGI. V gave up 2 bases and J gave up 4 bases, with 15 bases separating them. This CDR3 region has 16 residues. Written as DNA, the CDR3 is TGTGCCAGCAGTTACCAGACAGGATCAGGATACAATGAGCAGTTCTTC. It specifies CASSYQTGSGYNEQFF.

This clone was found once. J is TRBJ1-6 and V is TRBV30; D remains unclear. Trimming took off 5 bases at V and 2 bases at J, with 16 bases between the two ends. CDR3 length equals 16 residues. In germline, CDR1 is GTSNPN, CDR2 SVGIG (reference sequence). The CDR3 reads CAWQITPSAYNSPLHF. Written as DNA, the CDR3 is TGTGCCTGGCAGATTACCCCGAGCGCCTATAATTCACCCCTCCACTTT. The full variable domain, in which reference TRBV30 and TRBJ1-6 provide the parts outside the CDR3, is SQTIHQWPATLVQPVGSPLSLECTVEGTSNPNLYWYRQAAGRGLQLLFYSVGIGQISSEVPQNLSASRPQDRQFILSSKKLLLSDSGFYLCAWQITPSAYNSPLHFGNGTRLTVT.

The CDR3 nucleotides read TGCAGTGCTAGTCGGCAGGGAAGAGTGGGGAACTATGGCTACACCTTC. This codes for CSASRQGRVGNYGYTF. The chain is built from TRBV20-1 and TRBJ1-2; TRBD1 is a possible D gene (5 bases). V was shortened by 3 bases and J by 2 bases, with 19 bases between the two germline ends. The CDR3 is 16 amino acids. Germline V gives CDR1 DFQATT, CDR2 SNEGSKA (reference sequence).

Concerning this clone: A junction boundary mismatches the germline segment, possibly from a read error. V usage is TRBV7-7 and J usage is TRBJ2-7; a weak D match, TRBD1 (6 bases). The CDR3 spans 14 residues. Germline CDR1 is SSHAT and CDR2 is FNYEAQ (reference sequence). The CDR3 DNA sequence: TGTGCTAGCAGTCTTGGCCCCAGGGGCCCAGCGCAGTACTTC. Protein product: CASSLGPRGPAQYF.